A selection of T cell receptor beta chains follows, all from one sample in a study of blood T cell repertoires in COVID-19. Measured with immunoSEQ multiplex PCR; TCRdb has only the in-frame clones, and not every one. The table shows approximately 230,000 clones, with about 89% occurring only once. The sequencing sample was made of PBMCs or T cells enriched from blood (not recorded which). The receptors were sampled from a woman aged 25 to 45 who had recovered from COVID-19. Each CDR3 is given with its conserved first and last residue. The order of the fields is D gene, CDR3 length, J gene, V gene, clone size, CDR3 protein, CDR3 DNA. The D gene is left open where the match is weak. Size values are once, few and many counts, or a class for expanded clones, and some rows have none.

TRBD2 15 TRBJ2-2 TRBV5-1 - CASSFGSGRSGELFF TGCGCCAGCAGCTTCGGTAGCGGGAGGTCCGGGGAGCTGTTTTTT
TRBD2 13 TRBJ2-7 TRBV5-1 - CASKIAGTYEQYF TGCGCCAGTAAAATAGCGGGTACCTACGAGCAGTACTTC
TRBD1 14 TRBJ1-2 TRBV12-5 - CASGPPGQVYGYTF TGTGCTAGTGGTCCCCCGGGACAGGTCTATGGCTACACCTTC
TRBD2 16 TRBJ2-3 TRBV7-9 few CASSSGLALLTDTQYF TGTGCCAGCAGCTCGGGACTAGCCCTATTGACAGATACGCAGTATTTT
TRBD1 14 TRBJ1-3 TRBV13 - CASRSSGGGNTIYF TGTGCCAGCAGATCGTCAGGGGGCGGAAACACCATATATTTT
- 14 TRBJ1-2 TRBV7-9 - CASSSRRAEDGYTF TGTGCCAGCAGTTCCCGGCGGGCCGAAGATGGCTACACCTTC
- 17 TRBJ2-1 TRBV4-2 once CASSQEGGASSYNEQFF TGTGCCAGCAGCCAGGAGGGGGGGGCTAGCTCCTACAATGAGCAGTTCTTC
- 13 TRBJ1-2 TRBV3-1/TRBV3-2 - CASSRDSTHGYTF TGTGCCAGCAGCCGGGACTCCACACATGGCTACACCTTC
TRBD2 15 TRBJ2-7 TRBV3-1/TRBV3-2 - CASSQNLAGKGEQYF TGTGCCAGCAGCCAAAATCTAGCGGGAAAAGGCGAGCAGTACTTC
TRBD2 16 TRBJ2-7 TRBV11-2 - CASSAWTSGSSYEQYF TGTGCCAGCAGCGCCTGGACTAGCGGGAGCTCCTACGAGCAGTACTTC
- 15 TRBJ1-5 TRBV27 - CASSPLGLGGQPQHF TGTGCCAGCAGTCCCCTGGGCCTAGGGGGACAGCCCCAGCATTTT
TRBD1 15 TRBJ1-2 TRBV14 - CASSHRQGVNYGYTF TGTGCCAGCAGCCACCGACAGGGGGTAAACTATGGCTACACCTTC
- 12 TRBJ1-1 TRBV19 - CASSIRTREAFF TGTGCCAGTAGTATACGAACGAGGGAAGCTTTCTTT
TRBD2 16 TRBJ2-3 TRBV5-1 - CASSPGLAVSTDTQYF TGCGCCAGCAGCCCCGGACTAGCGGTTAGCACAGATACGCAGTATTTT
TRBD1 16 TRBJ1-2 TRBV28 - CASRTIPNTGQPVRPF TGTGCCAGCAGAACTATCCCTAATACGGGACAGCCAGTTAGACCCTTC
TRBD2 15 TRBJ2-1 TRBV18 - CASSQGLEAYNEQFF TGTGCCAGCTCACAAGGACTAGAGGCCTACAATGAGCAGTTCTTC
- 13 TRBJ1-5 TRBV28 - CASKTGNNQPQHF TGTGCCAGTAAAACAGGGAACAATCAGCCCCAGCATTTT
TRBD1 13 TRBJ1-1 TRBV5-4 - CASSQTGVTEAFF TGTGCCAGCAGCCAAACAGGGGTCACTGAAGCTTTCTTT
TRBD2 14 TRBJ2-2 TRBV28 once CASMVIAGAGELFF TGTGCCAGCATGGTAATAGCGGGAGCCGGGGAGCTGTTTTTT
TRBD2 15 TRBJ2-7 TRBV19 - CASSTGTSGSYEQYF TGTGCCAGTAGTACCGGGACTAGCGGGAGTTACGAGCAGTACTTC
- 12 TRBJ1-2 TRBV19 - CASFAPPYGYTF TGTGCCAGTTTCGCGCCCCCCTATGGCTACACCTTC
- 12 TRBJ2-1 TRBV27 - CASGLSYNEQFF TGTGCCAGCGGCCTCTCCTACAATGAGCAGTTCTTC
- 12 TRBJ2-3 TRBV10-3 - CAISETTDTQYF TGTGCCATCAGTGAAACAACAGATACGCAGTATTTT